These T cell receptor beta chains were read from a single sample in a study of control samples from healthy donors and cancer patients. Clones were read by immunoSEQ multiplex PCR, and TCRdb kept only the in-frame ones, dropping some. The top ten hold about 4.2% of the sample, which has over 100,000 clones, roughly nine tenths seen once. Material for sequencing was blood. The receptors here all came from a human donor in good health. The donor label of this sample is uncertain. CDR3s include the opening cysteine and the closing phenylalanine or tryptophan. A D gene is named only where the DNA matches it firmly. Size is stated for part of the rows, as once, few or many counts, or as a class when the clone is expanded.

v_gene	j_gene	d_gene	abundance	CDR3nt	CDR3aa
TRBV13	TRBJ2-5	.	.	TGTGCCAGCAGCTTAAAGGATCAGGAGACCCAGTACTTC	CASSLKDQETQYF
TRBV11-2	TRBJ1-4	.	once	TGTGCCAGCAGCTCGGACTCAGCATTTAATGAAAAACTGTTTTTT	CASSSDSAFNEKLFF
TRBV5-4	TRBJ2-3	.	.	TGTGCCTTCGCATTCACAGATACGCAGTATTTT	CAFAFTDTQYF
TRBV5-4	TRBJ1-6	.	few	TGTGCCACGCAAAATAATTCACCCCTCCACTTT	CATQNNSPLHF
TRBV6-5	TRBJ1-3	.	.	TGTGCCAGCAGTTCGCGAGGAAACTCTGGAAACACCATATATTTT	CASSSRGNSGNTIYF
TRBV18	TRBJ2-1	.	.	TGTGCCAGCTCACCATCGGCCGGGTCGGATGAGCAGTTCTTC	CASSPSAGSDEQFF
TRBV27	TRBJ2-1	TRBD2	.	TGTGCCAGCAACCCTCTAGCGGGGGGCCTCTCCTACAATGAGCAGTTCTTC	CASNPLAGGLSYNEQFF
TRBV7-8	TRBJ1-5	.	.	TGTGCCAGCACCCCAGGGGCAGGGACCTATAGCAATCAGCCCCAGCATTTT	CASTPGAGTYSNQPQHF
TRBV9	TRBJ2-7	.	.	TGTGCCAGCAGCGTCTACAGGAACTACGAGCAGTACTTC	CASSVYRNYEQYF
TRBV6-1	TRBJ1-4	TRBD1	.	TGTGCCAGCAGTGAAGCGATAGGGACAGGGGAAAAACTGTTTTTT	CASSEAIGTGEKLFF
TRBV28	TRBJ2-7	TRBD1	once	TGTGCCAGCAGTTCACCCTTTTCAGGGGGCGGTTTTCGGGAGCAGTACTTC	CASSSPFSGGGFREQYF
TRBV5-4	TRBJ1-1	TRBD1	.	TGTGCCAGCAGATACGGACAGGGGGCAGGAGGTACTGAAGCTTTCTTT	CASRYGQGAGGTEAFF
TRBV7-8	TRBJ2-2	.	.	TGTGCCAGCAGCCCTCAACCCTCCGGCGGGGAGCTGTTTTTT	CASSPQPSGGELFF
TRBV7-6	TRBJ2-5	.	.	TGTGCCAGCAGCTTAGCGGGAGCCCAAGAGACCCAGTACTTC	CASSLAGAQETQYF
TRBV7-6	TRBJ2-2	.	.	TGTGCCAGCAGCTTAGCGAGTGGAGCACGGGGGCTCGGGGAGCTGTTTTTT	CASSLASGARGLGELFF
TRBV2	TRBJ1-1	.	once	TGTGCCAGCAGTGGCCTGAACACTGAAGCTTTCTTT	CASSGLNTEAFF
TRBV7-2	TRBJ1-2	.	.	TGTGCCAGCAGCTTAGATAGGGAAGGCTACACCTTC	CASSLDREGYTF
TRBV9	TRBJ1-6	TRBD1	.	TGTGCCAGCAGCCGAGGGGACAGGGCTGGAGTTTCACCCCTCCACTTT	CASSRGDRAGVSPLHF
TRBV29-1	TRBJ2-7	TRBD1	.	TGCAGCGTTCCTACAGGGGTCAGGACGGGCGAGCAGTACTTC	CSVPTGVRTGEQYF
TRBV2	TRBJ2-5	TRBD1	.	TGTGCCAGCAAGGACAGGTCGGGAACTAAAGAGACCCAGTACTTC	CASKDRSGTKETQYF
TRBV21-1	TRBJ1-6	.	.	TGTGCCAGCAGCAAAAGGTTGGCCCTCAGGTACTCACCCCTCCACTTT	CASSKRLALRYSPLHF
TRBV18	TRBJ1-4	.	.	TGTGCCAGCTCACCACTCCCAGGGGATCGGGAAAAACTGTTTTTT	CASSPLPGDREKLFF
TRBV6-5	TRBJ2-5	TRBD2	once	TGTGCCAGCAGTTCAGGGACTAGCGGGGCAGAGACCCAGTACTTC	CASSSGTSGAETQYF
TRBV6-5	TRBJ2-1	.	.	TGTGCCAGCTCCCGGGGACATCTCCATGAGCAGTTCTTC	CASSRGHLHEQFF
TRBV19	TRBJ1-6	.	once	TGTGCCAGTAAAGTACAGGAGACCTCCTATAATTCACCCCTCCACTTT	CASKVQETSYNSPLHF
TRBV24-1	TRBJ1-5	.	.	TGTGCCACCAGCATCCGGGCAGATCAGCCCCAGCATTTT	CATSIRADQPQHF
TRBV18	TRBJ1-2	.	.	TGTGCCAGCTCACCAACGGCGACTTCGAATGGCTACACCTTC	CASSPTATSNGYTF
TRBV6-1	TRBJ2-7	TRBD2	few	TGTGCCAGCAGTGAGCCGCCCGGGGGGGGAAGTGACGAGCAGTACTTC	CASSEPPGGGSDEQYF
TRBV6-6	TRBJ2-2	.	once	TGTGCCAGCAGTTATTTGACAGGGAACACCGGGGAGCTGTTTTTT	CASSYLTGNTGELFF
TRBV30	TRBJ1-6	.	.	TGTGCCTGGAGTGTGTCGCAGGGGATCAGCTCCTATAATTCACCCCTCCACTTT	CAWSVSQGISSYNSPLHF
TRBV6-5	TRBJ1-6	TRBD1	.	TGTGCCAGCTATCGGGACAGTACGTCACCCCTCCACTTT	CASYRDSTSPLHF
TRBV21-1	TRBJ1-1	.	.	TGTGCCAGCAGCAAAGAGAAAGACAGGGCCTCGAACACTGAAGCTTTCTTT	CASSKEKDRASNTEAFF
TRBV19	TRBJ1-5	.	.	TGTGCCAGTACCAGGGAAGGTCAGCCCCAGCATTTT	CASTREGQPQHF
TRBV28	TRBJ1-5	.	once	TGTGCCAGCAGTTTTCGGGGGGTAAGTCAGCCCCAGCATTTT	CASSFRGVSQPQHF
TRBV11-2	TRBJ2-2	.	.	TGTGCCAGCAGCTTAGTTCGGGACACCGGGGAGCTGTTTTTT	CASSLVRDTGELFF
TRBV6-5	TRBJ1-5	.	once	TGTGCCAGCAGCCGAACAGGGATAGGCAATCAGCCCCAGCATTTT	CASSRTGIGNQPQHF
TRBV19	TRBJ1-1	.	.	TGTGCCAGTAGTATAAGGGGAGGTCTGGGCACTGAAGCTTTCTTT	CASSIRGGLGTEAFF
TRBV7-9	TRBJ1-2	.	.	TGTGCCAGCAGCCTAGTTGATAATAGGGGCCCTACCTATGGCTACACCTTC	CASSLVDNRGPTYGYTF
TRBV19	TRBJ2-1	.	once	TGTGCCAGTAGTATGGGTGAGTCCTACAATGAGCAGTTCTTC	CASSMGESYNEQFF
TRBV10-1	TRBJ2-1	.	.	TGCGCCAGCAGTGAGCTCGGGAGCTCCTACAATGAGCAGTTCTTC	CASSELGSSYNEQFF
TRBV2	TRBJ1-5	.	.	TGTGCCAGCAGGAGGGGAACGGGCAATCAGCCCCAGCATTTT	CASRRGTGNQPQHF
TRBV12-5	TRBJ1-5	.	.	TGTGCTAGTGGTTTGGTCCTGGACAGAGGTTCCAATCAGCCCCAGCATTTT	CASGLVLDRGSNQPQHF
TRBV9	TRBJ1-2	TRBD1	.	TGTGCCAGCAGCGAGGGAGGGGGCAGGGGCTACACCTTC	CASSEGGGRGYTF
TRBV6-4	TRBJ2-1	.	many	TGTGCCAGCAGTGCCGTAGCGGAAGGGGATGAGCAGTTCTTC	CASSAVAEGDEQFF
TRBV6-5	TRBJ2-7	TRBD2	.	TGTGCCAGCATGCTAGCGGGGACTTCCTACGAGCAGTACTTC	CASMLAGTSYEQYF
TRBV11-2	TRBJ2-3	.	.	TGTGCCAGCAGCTTAAGTGGGGATACGCAGTATTTT	CASSLSGDTQYF